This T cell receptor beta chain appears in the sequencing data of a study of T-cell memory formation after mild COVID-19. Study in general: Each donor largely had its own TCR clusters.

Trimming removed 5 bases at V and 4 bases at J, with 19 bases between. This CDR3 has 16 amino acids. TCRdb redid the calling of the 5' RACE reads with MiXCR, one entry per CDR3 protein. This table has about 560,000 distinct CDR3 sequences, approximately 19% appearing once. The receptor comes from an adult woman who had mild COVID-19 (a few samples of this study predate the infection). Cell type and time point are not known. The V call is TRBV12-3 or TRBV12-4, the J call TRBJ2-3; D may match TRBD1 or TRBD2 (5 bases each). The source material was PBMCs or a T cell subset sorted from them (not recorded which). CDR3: CASSPGPQVGADTQYF. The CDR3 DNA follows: TGTGCCAGCAGTCCGGGACCCCAGGTGGGCGCAGATACGCAGTATTTT.